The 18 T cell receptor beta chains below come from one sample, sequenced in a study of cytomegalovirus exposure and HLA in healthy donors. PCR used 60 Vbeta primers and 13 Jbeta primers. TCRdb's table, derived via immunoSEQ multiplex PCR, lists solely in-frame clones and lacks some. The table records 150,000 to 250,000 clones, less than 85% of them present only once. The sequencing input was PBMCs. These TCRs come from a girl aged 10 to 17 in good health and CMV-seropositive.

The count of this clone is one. As DNA, the CDR3 is TGCAGCGTTTTAAGCCTAGGAACGGCCCAGTACTTC. Amino acid sequence: CSVLSLGTAQYF. This chain connects TRBV29-1 to TRBJ2-5, with unresolved D. CDR1 is SQVTM and CDR2 is ANQGSEA in the germline V gene. Trimming removed 5 bases from V and 9 bases from J, with 16 bases in between. The CDR3 extends over 12 amino acids.

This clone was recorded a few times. CDR3: CASSVVTGPEAFF. The DNA for the CDR3 is TGTGCCAGCAGCGTAGTTACAGGGCCTGAAGCTTTCTTT. The gene calls are TRBV9 and TRBJ1-1; the D gene is possibly TRBD1 (6 bases). In germline, CDR1 is SGDLS, CDR2 YYNGEE. The ends were cut back, 0 bases at V and 6 bases at J, with 9 bases in the middle. The CDR3 consists of 13 residues.

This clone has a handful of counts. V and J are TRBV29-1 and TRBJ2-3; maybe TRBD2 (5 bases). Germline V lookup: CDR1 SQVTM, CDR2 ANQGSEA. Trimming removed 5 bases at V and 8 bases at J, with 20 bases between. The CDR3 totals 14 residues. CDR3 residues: CSVRAGADERTQYF. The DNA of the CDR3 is TGCAGCGTTCGGGCCGGAGCGGACGAGCGTACGCAGTATTTT.

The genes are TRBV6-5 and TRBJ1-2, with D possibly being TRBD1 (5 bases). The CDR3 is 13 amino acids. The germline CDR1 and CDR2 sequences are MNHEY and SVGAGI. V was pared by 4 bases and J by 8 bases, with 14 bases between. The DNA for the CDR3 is TGTGCCAGCAGTTCCATGGGGGGTTCCGGCTACACCTTC. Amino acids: CASSSMGGSGYTF.

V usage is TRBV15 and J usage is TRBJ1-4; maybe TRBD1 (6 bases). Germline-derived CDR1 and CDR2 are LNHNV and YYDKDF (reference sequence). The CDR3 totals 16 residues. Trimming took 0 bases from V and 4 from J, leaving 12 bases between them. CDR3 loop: CATSRDPGQRNEKLFF. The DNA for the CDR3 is TGTGCCACCAGCAGAGATCCCGGACAGCGTAATGAAAAACTGTTTTTT.

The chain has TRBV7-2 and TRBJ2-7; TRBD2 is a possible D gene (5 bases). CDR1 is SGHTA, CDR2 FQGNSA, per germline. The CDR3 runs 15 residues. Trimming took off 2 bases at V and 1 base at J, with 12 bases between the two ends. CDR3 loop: CASSLRPTKSYEQYF. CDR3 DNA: TGTGCCAGCAGCTTACGCCCGACTAAATCCTACGAGCAGTACTTC.

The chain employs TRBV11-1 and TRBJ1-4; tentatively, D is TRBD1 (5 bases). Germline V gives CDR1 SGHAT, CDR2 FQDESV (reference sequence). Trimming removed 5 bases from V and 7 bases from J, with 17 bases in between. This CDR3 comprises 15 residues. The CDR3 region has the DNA TGTGCCAGCAGCCTAGGGTGGGGCAGTCGTGAAAAACTGTTTTTT. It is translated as CASSLGWGSREKLFF.

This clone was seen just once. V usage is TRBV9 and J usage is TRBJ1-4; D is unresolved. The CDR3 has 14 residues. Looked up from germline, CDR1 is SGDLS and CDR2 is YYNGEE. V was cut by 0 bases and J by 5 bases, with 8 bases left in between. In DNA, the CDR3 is TGTGCCAGCAGCGTAGGAATGGGCAATGAAAAACTGTTTTTT. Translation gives CASSVGMGNEKLFF.

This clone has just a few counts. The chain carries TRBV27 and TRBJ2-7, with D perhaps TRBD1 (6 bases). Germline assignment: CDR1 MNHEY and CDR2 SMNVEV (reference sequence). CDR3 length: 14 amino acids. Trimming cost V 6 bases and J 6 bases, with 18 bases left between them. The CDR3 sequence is CASRKQGLSIEQYF. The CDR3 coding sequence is TGTGCCAGCAGAAAACAGGGCCTTTCTATCGAGCAGTACTTC.

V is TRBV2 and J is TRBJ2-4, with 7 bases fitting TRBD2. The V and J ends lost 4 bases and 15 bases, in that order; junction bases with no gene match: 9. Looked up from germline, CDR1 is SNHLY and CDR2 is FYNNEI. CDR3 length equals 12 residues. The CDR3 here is CASSVAGDVLYF. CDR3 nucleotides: TGTGCCAGCAGTGTGGCGGGGGATGTCCTGTACTTC.

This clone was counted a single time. This CDR3 reads CASSQDLTGYTEAFF. The CDR3 coding sequence is TGCGCCAGCAGCCAAGACCTGACAGGGTACACTGAAGCTTTCTTT. The V gene is TRBV4-3, the J gene TRBJ1-1; 7 bases fit TRBD1. The CDR3 spans 15 residues. J was trimmed by 3 bases and V by 0 bases; bases with no gene match: 4. In germline, CDR1 is LGHNA, CDR2 YSLEER.

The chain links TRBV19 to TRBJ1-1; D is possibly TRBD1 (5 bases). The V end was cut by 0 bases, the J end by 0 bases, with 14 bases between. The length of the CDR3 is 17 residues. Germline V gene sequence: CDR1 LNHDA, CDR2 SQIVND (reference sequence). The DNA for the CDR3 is TGTGCCAGTAGTATAGAAGGCGCAGGGTCGATGAACACTGAAGCTTTCTTT. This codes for CASSIEGAGSMNTEAFF.

CDR3 nucleotide sequence: TGTGCCAGCCGAGCTGGGGCCAACGTCCTGACTTTC. This translates into CASRAGANVLTF. The chain uses TRBV7-2 and TRBJ2-6; no firm D call. Per germline, CDR1 SGHTA and CDR2 FQGNSA. Trimming removed 8 bases from V and 2 bases from J, with 4 bases in between. The CDR3 sequence is 12 residues long.

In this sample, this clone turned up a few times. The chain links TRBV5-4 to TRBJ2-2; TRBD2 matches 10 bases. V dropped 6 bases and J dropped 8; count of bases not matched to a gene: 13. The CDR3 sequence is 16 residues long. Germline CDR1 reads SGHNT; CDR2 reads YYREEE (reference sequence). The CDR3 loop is CASTLRTSGPTGELFF. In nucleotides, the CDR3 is TGTGCCAGCACCCTTAGGACTAGCGGACCTACTGGGGAGCTGTTTTTT.

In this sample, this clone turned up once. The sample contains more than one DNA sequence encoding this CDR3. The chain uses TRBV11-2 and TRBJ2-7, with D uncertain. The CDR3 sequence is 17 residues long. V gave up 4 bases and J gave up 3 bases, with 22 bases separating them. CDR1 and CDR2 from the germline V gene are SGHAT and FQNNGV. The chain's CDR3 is CASSSLGRGREDYEQYF. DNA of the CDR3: TGTGCCAGCAGCTCCCTAGGTCGCGGCAGAGAAGACTACGAGCAGTACTTC.

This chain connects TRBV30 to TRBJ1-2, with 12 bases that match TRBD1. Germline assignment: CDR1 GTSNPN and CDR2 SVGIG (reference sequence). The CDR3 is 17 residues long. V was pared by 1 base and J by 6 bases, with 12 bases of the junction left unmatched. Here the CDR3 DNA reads TGTGCCTGGAGTGGAACCGGGACAGGGGGCGCCGGGCATGGCTACACCTTC. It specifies CAWSGTGTGGAGHGYTF.

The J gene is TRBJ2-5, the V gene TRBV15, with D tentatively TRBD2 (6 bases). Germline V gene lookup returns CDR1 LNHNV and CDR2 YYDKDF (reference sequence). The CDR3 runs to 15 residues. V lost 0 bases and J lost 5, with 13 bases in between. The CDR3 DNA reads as TGTGCCACCAGCAGAGATGGAGGGTCGGTGGAGACCCAGTACTTC. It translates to CATSRDGGSVETQYF.

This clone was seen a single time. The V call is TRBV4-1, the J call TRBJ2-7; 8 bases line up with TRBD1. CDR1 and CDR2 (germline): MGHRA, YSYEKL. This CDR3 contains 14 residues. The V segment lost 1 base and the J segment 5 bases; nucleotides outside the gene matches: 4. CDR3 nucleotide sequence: TGCGCCAGCAGCCAAGCGACAGGGGTTGACGAGCAGTACTTC. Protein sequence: CASSQATGVDEQYF.